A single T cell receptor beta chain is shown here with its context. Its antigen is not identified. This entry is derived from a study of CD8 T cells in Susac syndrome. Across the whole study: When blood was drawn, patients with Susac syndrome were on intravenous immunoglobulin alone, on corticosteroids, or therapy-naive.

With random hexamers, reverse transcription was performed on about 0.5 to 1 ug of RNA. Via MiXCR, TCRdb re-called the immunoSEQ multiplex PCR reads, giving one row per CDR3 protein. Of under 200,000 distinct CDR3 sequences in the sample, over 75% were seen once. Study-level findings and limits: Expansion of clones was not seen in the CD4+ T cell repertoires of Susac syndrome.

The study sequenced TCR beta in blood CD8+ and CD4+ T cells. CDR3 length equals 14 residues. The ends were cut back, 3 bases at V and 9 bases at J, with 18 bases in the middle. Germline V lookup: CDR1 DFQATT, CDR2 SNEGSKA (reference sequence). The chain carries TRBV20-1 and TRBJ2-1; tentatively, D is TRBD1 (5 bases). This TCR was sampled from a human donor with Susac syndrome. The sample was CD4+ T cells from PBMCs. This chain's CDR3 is CSASWTVRVIEQFF. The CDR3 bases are TGCAGTGCTAGTTGGACGGTCAGGGTAATTGAGCAGTTCTTC.